The 21 T cell receptor beta chains listed next were all sequenced from one sample in a study of T-cell memory formation after mild COVID-19. MiXCR, run by TCRdb on the 5' RACE reads, gives a single entry per CDR3 protein. Among more than 350,000 distinct CDR3 sequences listed, roughly 15% were seen once. Source material: PBMCs or a T cell subset sorted from them (not recorded which). Every receptor here comes from a man younger than 30 who had mild COVID-19 (a few samples of this study predate the infection). Cell type and time point are not known.

The chain employs TRBV4-3 and TRBJ2-3; D is unresolved. This CDR3 has 13 amino acids. Trimming stripped 4 bases from V and 2 bases from J, with 7 bases between. Germline CDR1 and CDR2: LGHNA and YSLEER. This CDR3 is CASSPPFTDTQYF. CDR3 DNA sequence: TGCGCCAGCAGCCCCCCTTTCACAGATACGCAGTATTTT.

This rearrangement joins TRBV20-1 to TRBJ1-1; no definite D call. V was clipped by 6 bases and J by 0 bases, with 14 bases between them. This CDR3 region has 14 residues. Germline assignment: CDR1 DFQATT and CDR2 SNEGSKA (reference sequence). The CDR3 coding sequence is TGCAGTGCAGGCGAGTCCCATATGAACACTGAAGCTTTCTTT. This sequence encodes CSAGESHMNTEAFF.

This clonotype was observed a single time. The chain employs TRBV12-3 or TRBV12-4 and TRBJ2-3, with TRBD2 matching 10 bases. V was pared by 6 bases and J by 7 bases, with 13 bases of the junction left unmatched. The CDR3 is 16 amino acids. The CDR3 coding sequence is TGTGCCAGCAGCCCTGGTAGCGGGGGGCTTACATATACGCAGTATTTT. It specifies CASSPGSGGLTYTQYF.

The chain couples TRBV2 to TRBJ2-3; D remains ambiguous. Trimming took 4 bases from V and 0 from J, leaving 8 bases between them. Germline lookup yields CDR1 SNHLY and CDR2 FYNNEI. The CDR3 is made up of 14 amino acids. The CDR3 loop is CASSGLVSTDTQYF. In DNA, the CDR3 is TGTGCCAGCAGTGGTCTTGTCAGCACAGATACGCAGTATTTT.

The J gene is TRBJ2-1, the V gene TRBV7-2, with D perhaps TRBD1 (6 bases). Germline V gene lookup returns CDR1 SGHTA and CDR2 FQGNSA. This CDR3 region has 17 residues. Trimming cost V 1 base and J 0 bases, with 13 bases left between them. The chain's CDR3 is CASSLDTGWPSYNEQFF. CDR3 coding DNA: TGTGCCAGCAGCTTAGATACAGGGTGGCCCTCCTACAATGAGCAGTTCTTC.

In this sample, this clonotype turned up once. This sequence joins TRBV28 and TRBJ2-2, with 7 bases identical to TRBD1. The germline V gene has CDR1 MDHEN and CDR2 SYDVKM. V was clipped by 7 bases and J by 5 bases; unmatched bases: 7. This CDR3 contains 14 residues. The CDR3: CASILTGLTGELFF. CDR3 nucleotides: TGTGCCAGCATCCTGACAGGGTTAACCGGGGAGCTGTTTTTT.

This clonotype has more than one count but fewer than ten. CDR3: CASRDRNGNTGELFF. The CDR3 DNA reads as TGTGCCAGCCGTGACCGAAACGGGAACACCGGGGAGCTGTTTTTT. The V and J genes are TRBV18 and TRBJ2-2; D gene uncertain. Germline values: CDR1 KGHSH, CDR2 LQKENI. The CDR3 consists of 15 residues. Trimming cost V 8 bases and J 1 base, with 14 bases left between them.

Here the CDR3 DNA reads TGTGCCAGCAGCCCGACCTCCGAAGGGCTGCCCCGGGAAAAACTGTTTTTT. Its protein is CASSPTSEGLPREKLFF. The rearrangement links TRBV7-2 to TRBJ1-4; D call uncertain. This CDR3 region has 17 residues. Looked up from germline, CDR1 is SGHTA and CDR2 is FQGNSA. Trimming took 5 bases from V and 8 from J, leaving 24 bases between them.

This clonotype was observed many times. V gene TRBV7-9 combines with J gene TRBJ2-3, with 7 bases aligning to TRBD2. Trimming took 5 bases from V and 5 from J; bases not matched to a gene: 7. This CDR3 comprises 14 residues. CDR1 and CDR2 from the germline V gene are SEHNR and FQNEAQ (reference sequence). In DNA form, the CDR3 reads TGTGCCAGCAGCCCCGGACTAGAGGGAGATACGCAGTATTTT. This codes for CASSPGLEGDTQYF.

The gene calls are TRBV6-5 and TRBJ1-6, with TRBD1 as a possible D gene (6 bases). Per germline, CDR1 MNHEY and CDR2 SVGAGI. V lost 6 bases to trimming and J lost 9 bases, with 15 bases between them. This CDR3 region has 14 residues. This CDR3 reads CASRKEGGGSPLHF. The CDR3 DNA is TGTGCCAGCAGAAAGGAGGGGGGAGGTTCACCCCTCCACTTT.

The chain links TRBV20-1 to TRBJ2-1; 8 bases fit TRBD1. The CDR3 covers 15 residues. Looked up from germline, CDR1 is DFQATT and CDR2 is SNEGSKA (reference sequence). The V gene end was trimmed by 3 bases and the J gene end by 4 bases; junction bases not matched to a gene: 8. The CDR3 coding sequence is TGCAGTGCTAGTGGCCCCGGGACAGGTTACAATGAGCAGTTCTTC. This codes for CSASGPGTGYNEQFF.

This clonotype was detected ten times or more. This rearrangement joins TRBV5-1 to TRBJ1-3, with TRBD1 matching over 8 bases. The germline CDR1 and CDR2 sequences are SGHRS and YFSETQ. Germline trimming cut 4 bases from V and 0 bases from J; bases unmatched to any gene: 6. The CDR3 sequence is 16 residues long. The CDR3 spells CASSPRQGTSGNTIYF. In DNA, the CDR3 is TGCGCCAGCAGCCCCCGACAGGGGACCTCTGGAAACACCATATATTTT. The variable domain in full, completed from reference TRBV5-1 and TRBJ1-3, reads KAGVTQTPRYLIKTRGQQVTLSCSPISGHRSVSWYQQTPGQGLQFLFEYFSETQRNKGNFPGRFSGRQFSNSRSEMNVSTLELGDSALYLCASSPRQGTSGNTIYFGEGSWLTVV.

This clonotype was picked up a small number of times. In DNA form, the CDR3 reads TGTGCCAGCAGCTACGCCGGCAGGGGGCAACTTCAAAACATTCAGTACTTC. The encoded protein is CASSYAGRGQLQNIQYF. The chain has TRBV6-2 or TRBV6-3 and TRBJ2-4, with 8 bases lining up with TRBD1. CDR1 MNHEY and CDR2 SVGEGT come from the germline V gene. The CDR3 runs to 17 residues. Germline trimming cut 6 bases from V and 5 bases from J; bases unmatched to any gene: 15.

This clonotype was counted a few times. CDR3 nucleotides: TGCAGTGCTGGACAGGGGGCCTTTAATTCACCCCTCCACTTT. It encodes CSAGQGAFNSPLHF. This chain joins TRBV20-1 and TRBJ1-6, with 11 bases that match TRBD1. With V trimmed by 5 bases and J by 6 bases, 3 bases remained unmatched. The CDR3 is made up of 14 amino acids. Germline V lookup: CDR1 DFQATT, CDR2 SNEGSKA (reference sequence).

This clonotype was picked up a small number of times. The genes are TRBV28 and TRBJ1-1; possible D gene TRBD1, 5 bases. The CDR3 runs 18 residues. CDR1 and CDR2 from the germline V gene are MDHEN and SYDVKM. V shed 6 bases and J shed 5 bases, with 28 bases lying between them. CDR3 in DNA: TGTGCCAGCAGCACCTCGGGGGGTCTTACCCCTTTTGGGACTGAAGCTTTCTTT. It is translated as CASSTSGGLTPFGTEAFF.

This clonotype showed up just a few times. CDR3 DNA: TGCGCCAGCAGCTTGCTCCCCAGCGGGGGAGGATCCGATGAGCAGTTCTTC. This translates into CASSLLPSGGGSDEQFF. The rearrangement joins TRBV5-1 to TRBJ2-1, with TRBD2 identical over 8 bases. The CDR3 has 17 amino acids. The V gene's germline CDR1 is SGHRS and CDR2 YFSETQ. V shed 1 base, J shed 8 bases, and the junction held 14 bases outside the gene matches.

V is TRBV3-1 and J is TRBJ2-1; D not certain. This CDR3 region has 12 residues. Germline CDR1 reads LGHDT; CDR2 reads YNNKEL (reference sequence). Trimming took off 2 bases at V and 3 bases at J, with 2 bases between the two ends. The DNA for the CDR3 is TGTGCCAGCAGCCAATACTACAATGAGCAGTTCTTC. Its translation is CASSQYYNEQFF.

This clonotype was observed a handful of times. This chain connects TRBV5-1 to TRBJ1-2, with unresolved D. This CDR3 has 14 residues. V dropped 0 bases and J dropped 6 bases, with 12 bases sitting between them. Germline V lookup: CDR1 SGHRS, CDR2 YFSETQ. The CDR3 DNA is TGCGCCAGCAGCTTGGAACTTTTTAGGGATGGCTACACCTTC. Translation: CASSLELFRDGYTF.

The chain links TRBV6-1 to TRBJ1-4; D is perhaps TRBD1 (6 bases). CDR3 length: 19 residues. Germline-derived CDR1 and CDR2 are MNHNS and SASEGT. V shed 2 bases and J shed 0 bases, with 19 bases lying between them. CDR3: CASSERGPAFYSTNEKLFF. DNA for the CDR3: TGTGCCAGCAGTGAACGGGGGCCGGCCTTCTATTCAACTAATGAAAAACTGTTTTTT.

The gene calls are TRBV29-1 and TRBJ2-7; D may correspond to TRBD1 or TRBD2 (7 bases each). With 7 bases removed from V and 6 bases from J, the gap between germline ends came to 19 bases. In germline, CDR1 is SQVTM, CDR2 ANQGSEA. This CDR3 spans 13 amino acids. CDR3 DNA sequence: TGCAGCGCCTGGGGGAGGGGGCGCCCCGAGCAGTACTTC. This codes for CSAWGRGRPEQYF.

This clonotype was seen just once. V gene TRBV20-1 combines with J gene TRBJ1-4; a weak D match, TRBD1 (5 bases). Trimming pared 0 bases from V and 4 bases from J, leaving 15 bases between. CDR3 length: 16 amino acids. Germline loops: CDR1 DFQATT, CDR2 SNEGSKA (reference sequence). The CDR3 region has the DNA TGCAGTGCTAGAGATTCGGCAGGGCTTGATAATGAAAAACTGTTTTTT. Protein sequence: CSARDSAGLDNEKLFF.